Each of the 4 T cell receptor beta chains below was sequenced from the same sample in a study of human T cells and chemical hapten exposure (dated by TCRdb to the early 2020s). Preparation of the library involved RACE. Instrument used: NextSeq 500. TCRdb passed the public sequencing reads through fastp at Q25 and MiXCR, retaining productive beta sequences. Merged by CDR3 protein, the rows form single entries marked with the most common genes and DNA. The sample data list 90,000 to 140,000 distinct CDR3 sequences, and under 40% of these were observed just once. The ten most abundant clones make up around 2.8% of the sample. The sample's time point label is to be understood as: patch test 3, about 24 weeks after DPC sensitization. Sample treatment or condition, as interpreted from the label and publication: therapeutic diphenylcyclopropenone sensitization with weekly scalp DPC. The input for sequencing was whole blood, taken in connection with sensitization to the hapten diphenylcyclopropenone (DPC). The receptors originated from a man aged 35 to 55 with alopecia areata. Some clones in this sample may be carry-over from other donors' samples.

The V and J genes are TRBV7-2 and TRBJ2-2; 7 nucleotides match TRBD1. The length of the CDR3 is 17 residues. Looked up from germline, CDR1 is SGHTA and CDR2 is FQGNSA. Trimming cost V 6 bases and J 6 bases; bases outside gene matches: 16. The CDR3 spells CASRRGADRVGAGELFF. The CDR3 DNA reads TGTGCCAGCAGGCGAGGGGCCGACAGGGTCGGAGCCGGGGAGCTGTTTTTT.

Only a few counts were recorded for this clonotype. The chain uses TRBV12-3 or TRBV12-4 and TRBJ1-2, with D perhaps TRBD1 (6 bases). Trimming removed 5 bases from V and 0 bases from J, with 10 bases in between. This CDR3 comprises 14 residues. CDR3 protein: CASSPDSTNYGYTF. CDR3 nucleotides: TGTGCCAGCAGTCCGGACAGCACTAACTATGGCTACACCTTC.

This clonotype was seen more than once but under ten times. V gene TRBV6-5 combines with J gene TRBJ2-3; 11 bases agree with TRBD1. The ends lost 5 bases at V and 5 bases at J; junction bases unmatched: 6. CDR1 MNHEY and CDR2 SVGAGI come from the germline V gene. The CDR3 consists of 15 residues. CDR3 protein: CASSLGTGGEDTQYF. DNA of the CDR3: TGTGCCAGCAGTCTAGGGACAGGGGGAGAAGATACGCAGTATTTT.

CDR3 in DNA: TGTGCCACCAGCAGATCCCGGCGGGGTGAGCAGTTCTTC. Its translation: CATSRSRRGEQFF. The rearrangement links TRBV15 to TRBJ2-1; the D gene is possibly TRBD2 (6 bases). This CDR3 has 13 amino acids. Germline-derived CDR1 and CDR2 are LNHNV and YYDKDF (reference sequence). V was shortened by 2 bases and J by 9 bases, with 11 bases between the two germline ends. The full variable domain, completed using reference TRBV15 and TRBJ2-1, is DAMVIQNPRYQVTQFGKPVTLSCSQTLNHNVMYWYQQKSSQAPKLLFHYYDKDFNNEADTPDNFQSRRPNTSFCFLDIRSPGLGDTAMYLCATSRSRRGEQFFGPGTRLTVL.